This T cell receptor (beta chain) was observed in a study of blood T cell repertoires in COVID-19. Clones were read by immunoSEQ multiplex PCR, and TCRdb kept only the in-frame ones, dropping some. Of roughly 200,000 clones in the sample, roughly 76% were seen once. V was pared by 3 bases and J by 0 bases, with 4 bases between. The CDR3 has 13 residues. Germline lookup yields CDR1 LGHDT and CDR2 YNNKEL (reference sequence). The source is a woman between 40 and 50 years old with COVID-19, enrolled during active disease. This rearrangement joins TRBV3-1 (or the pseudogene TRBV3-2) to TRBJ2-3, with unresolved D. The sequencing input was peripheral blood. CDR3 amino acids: CASSQTSTDTQYF. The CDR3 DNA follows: TGTGCCAGCAGCCAGACTAGCACAGATACGCAGTATTTT.